This T cell receptor beta chain originates from a study of blood T cell repertoires in COVID-19. Looking at the study overall: From the United States, Italy and Spain came samples of acute and convalescent COVID-19. The analysed material was cDNA or gDNA that came from T cells, B-cell-depleted T cells, or PBMCs.

CDR1 SGHNT and CDR2 YENEEA come from the germline V gene. The length of the CDR3 is 16 residues. V dropped 2 bases and J dropped 5; count of bases not matched to a gene: 4. This clone was counted a few times. Produced via immunoSEQ multiplex PCR; TCRdb's table is partial and in-frame only. The sample records tens of thousands of clones, around 77% being singletons. Followed over time, Seattle patients had been enrolled while infection was active. The sample was peripheral blood. The gene calls are TRBV11-3 and TRBJ2-2, with 11 bases matching TRBD2. This receptor was taken from a woman aged 70-85 years with COVID-19, enrolled during active disease. The CDR3, as DNA: TGTGCCAGCAGCTTATCACTAGCGGGAGAGACCGGGGAGCTGTTTTTT. It is translated as CASSLSLAGETGELFF.